A selection of T cell receptor beta chains follows, all from one sample in a study of cytomegalovirus exposure and HLA in healthy donors. Produced via immunoSEQ multiplex PCR; TCRdb's table is partial and in-frame only. The sample gives 85,000 to 130,000 clones, 76% of which show up once; under 5% is in the top ten. Sequenced material: PBMCs. The source is a woman between 50 and 59 years old in good health and CMV-seropositive. CDR3s leave out the opening cysteine and the closing phenylalanine or tryptophan. The order of the fields is V gene, J gene, CDR3 protein.

>TRBV18|TRBJ1-1
ASSLRQGSTEAF
>TRBV27|TRBJ2-2
ASRSDRGLVAGAGELF
>TRBV9|TRBJ2-7
ASSVDRGTYEQY
>TRBV29-1|TRBJ2-1
SVDISGTSGRGEQF
>TRBV7-8|TRBJ1-4
ASSYGQGGATNEKLF
>TRBV15|TRBJ2-5
ATSRDALLAGVSHETQY
>TRBV4-2|TRBJ1-5
ASSQGSGDSNQPQH
>TRBV29-1|TRBJ1-1
SVRNKEAF
>TRBV23-1|TRBJ1-2
ASSQSLTTGDVANYGYT
>TRBV4-1|TRBJ2-3
ASSPRLAGLTDTQY
>TRBV4-1|TRBJ2-1
ASSQGGRENEQF
>TRBV18|TRBJ1-1
ASSPGQGTEAF
>TRBV5-1|TRBJ1-1
ASSLLNRGRRGTEAF
>TRBV6-5|TRBJ2-7
ASQTPAEQY
>TRBV5-6|TRBJ1-5
ASSSTGGMANQPQH
>TRBV7-8|TRBJ1-5
ASSQNRGGGNQPQH
>TRBV7-6|TRBJ2-5
ASSFPRTSAEGDQETQY
>TRBV5-5|TRBJ1-1
ASSLSGQGETEAF
>TRBV10-3|TRBJ2-5
AISGPTGERGETQY
>TRBV7-8|TRBJ2-1
ASSPPRTVVRNEQF
>TRBV5-6|TRBJ2-7
ASSPGGSSYEQY
>TRBV2|TRBJ1-1
ASSEWGRGSRSEAF
>TRBV5-1|TRBJ1-2
ASSGDSLDKGYT
>TRBV5-4|TRBJ2-3
ASSRGLSSTDTQY
>TRBV7-6|TRBJ2-7
ASSSEQGNLYEQY
>TRBV7-9|TRBJ1-1
SSSLVQQGAF
>TRBV7-8|TRBJ1-5
ASSFRGPQPQH
>TRBV6-4|TRBJ1-4
ASSLTGDGEKLF
>TRBV28|TRBJ1-6
ASSFGQGNSPLH
>TRBV6-1|TRBJ1-5
ASSERGYSNQPQH
>TRBV7-9|TRBJ2-4
ASSLTLAGEVKNIQY
>TRBV7-3|TRBJ2-1
ASSLGRGSYNEQF
>TRBV27|TRBJ1-1
ASSAGRVGAF
>TRBV5-1|TRBJ2-7
ASSLDRGNEQY
>TRBV9|TRBJ2-5
ASSVGTSGPSRRETQY
>TRBV11-1|TRBJ2-2
ASSLANPQRGAGELF
>TRBV29-1|TRBJ1-1
SSRQEVNTEAF
>TRBV7-3|TRBJ1-1
ASSSDPGVNTEAF
>TRBV27|TRBJ1-1
ASRVLSSNTEAF
>TRBV5-6|TRBJ1-2
ASSLRTVNYGYT
>TRBV19|TRBJ2-5
ASSIRGLAGEETQY
>TRBV6-5|TRBJ2-7
ASSPPGTSYEQY